The clone carrying this T cell receptor (beta chain) was picked up one time. The data belong to a study of blood T cell repertoires in COVID-19. For the study at large: Both acute and convalescent COVID-19 samples were obtained from the United States, Italy and Spain. Sample material is recorded as cDNA or gDNA derived from T cells, B-cell-depleted T cells, or PBMCs.

Authors' data handling: The authors estimated nucleated cell counts from reference gene primer amplification. Assay used: immunoSEQ multiplex PCR; TCRdb lists only in-frame clones, some missing. V and J calls plus clone size are reproduced from that table; the DNA served to infer D and trimming. Among 220,000 or so clones, around four fifths were seen once, and the ten largest hold roughly 4.6%. Germline lookup yields CDR1 SGHNT and CDR2 YYREEE (reference sequence). The CDR3 totals 14 residues. Trimming stripped 5 bases from V and 4 bases from J, with 15 bases between. What was sequenced was peripheral blood. The clonotype was recovered from an older woman who had recovered from COVID-19. V gene TRBV5-4 combines with J gene TRBJ1-2, with D uncertain. DNA of the CDR3: TGTGCCAGCAGGGACCTTCCGGGAGCCTATGGCTACACCTTC. It encodes CASRDLPGAYGYTF.